This TCR beta chain was captured in a study of Graves' ophthalmopathy and Graves' hyperthyroidism. Using RNA transcripts, the TCR beta CDR3 regions were amplified. Scientists carried out first-round RT-PCR using HTBI primers and then a second-round multiplex PCR. TCRdb passed the multiplex PCR reads through MiXCR, listing each CDR3 protein once. The data show 500,000 to 700,000 distinct CDR3 sequences, with roughly 39% seen just once and 3.5% to 5% held by the top ten. Trimming shortened V by 1 base and J by 8 bases, and 18 bases separated the two germline ends. The length of the CDR3 is 16 residues. CDR1 and CDR2 from the germline V gene are SGDLS and YYNGEE.

Input material: peripheral blood or thyroid tissue (not recorded which). The chain recombines TRBV9 with TRBJ1-4, with D perhaps TRBD1 (6 bases). The sequence derives from an adult man with Graves' hyperthyroidism. CDR3 loop: CASSVSLTGEKEKLFF. For the CDR3, the DNA is TGTGCCAGCAGCGTAAGCCTGACAGGAGAAAAGGAAAAACTGTTTTTT.